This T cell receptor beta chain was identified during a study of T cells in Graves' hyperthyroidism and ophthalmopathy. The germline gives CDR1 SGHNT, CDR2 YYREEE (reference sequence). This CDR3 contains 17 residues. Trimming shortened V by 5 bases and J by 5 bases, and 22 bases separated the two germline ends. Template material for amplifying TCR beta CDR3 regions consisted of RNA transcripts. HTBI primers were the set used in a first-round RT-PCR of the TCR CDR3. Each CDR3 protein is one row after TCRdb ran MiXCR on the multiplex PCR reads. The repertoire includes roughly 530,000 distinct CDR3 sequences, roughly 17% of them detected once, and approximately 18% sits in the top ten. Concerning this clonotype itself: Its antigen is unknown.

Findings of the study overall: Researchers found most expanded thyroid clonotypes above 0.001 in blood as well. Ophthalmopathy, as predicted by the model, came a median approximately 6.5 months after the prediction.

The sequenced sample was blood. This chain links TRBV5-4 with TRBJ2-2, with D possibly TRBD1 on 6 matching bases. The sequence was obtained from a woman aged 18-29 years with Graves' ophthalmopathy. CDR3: CASSLAGPGVDTGELFF. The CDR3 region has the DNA TGTGCCAGCAGTCTGGCAGGGCCAGGGGTAGATACCGGGGAGCTGTTTTTT.